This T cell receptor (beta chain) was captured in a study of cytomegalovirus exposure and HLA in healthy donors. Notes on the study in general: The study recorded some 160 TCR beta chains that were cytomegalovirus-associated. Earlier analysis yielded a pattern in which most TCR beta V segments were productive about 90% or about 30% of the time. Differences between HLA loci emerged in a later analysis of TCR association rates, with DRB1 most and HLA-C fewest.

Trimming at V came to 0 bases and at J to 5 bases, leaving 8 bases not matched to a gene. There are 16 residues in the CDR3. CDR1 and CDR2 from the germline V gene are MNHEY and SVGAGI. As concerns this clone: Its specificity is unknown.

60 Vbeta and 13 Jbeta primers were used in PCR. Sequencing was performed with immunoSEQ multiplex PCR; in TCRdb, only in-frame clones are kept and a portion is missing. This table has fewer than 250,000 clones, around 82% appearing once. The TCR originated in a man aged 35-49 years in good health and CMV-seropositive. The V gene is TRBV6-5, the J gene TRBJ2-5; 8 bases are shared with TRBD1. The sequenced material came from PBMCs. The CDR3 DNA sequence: TGTGCCAGCAGTTACTCGACCCAGGGGGCCCGTGAGACCCAGTACTTC. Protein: CASSYSTQGARETQYF.